The 17 T cell receptor beta chains listed next were all sequenced from one sample in a study of T cell repertoires in cytomegalovirus infection (dated by TCRdb to the late 2010s). For these receptors, no antigen is known. Sequencing used an Illumina HiSeq 1500. TCRdb reworked the public reads: Q25 trimming with fastp, MiXCR clone assembly, productive beta chains retained. Here each entry gathers all rows of one CDR3 protein and keeps the most common genes and DNA. The sample contains about 570,000 distinct CDR3 sequences, 35% to 50% of them found a single time. Roughly 50% of the sample is taken by the ten largest. Interpreted using the paper, the treatment or condition label stands for: in vitro stimulation with specific CMV peptide epitopes to enrich CMV-specific T cells. The sample in question was cultured PBMCs, obtained from culture after CMV antigen stimulation. These TCRs come from a human donor in good health (CMV status not recorded). Some clones in this sample may be carry-over from other donors' samples.

V is TRBV12-3 or TRBV12-4 and J is TRBJ1-6; 9 bases are a match to TRBD1. This CDR3 is 15 amino acids long. V was clipped by 4 bases and J by 8 bases; unmatched bases: 6. CDR3 loop: CASSSQGAGDSPLHF. CDR3 sequence (DNA): TGTGCCAGCAGTTCACAGGGGGCGGGAGATTCACCCCTCCACTTT.

In its sample, this clonotype was seen a few times. The V and J genes are TRBV11-2 and TRBJ2-1; D unclear. The V and J ends lost 5 bases and 0 bases respectively, with 11 bases between them. CDR1 SGHAT and CDR2 FQNNGV come from the germline V gene. The CDR3 loop spans 15 amino acids. The CDR3 coding sequence is TGTGCCAGCAGCCGGCAGCCCTACTCCTACAATGAGCAGTTCTTC. It encodes CASSRQPYSYNEQFF. The full variable domain, completed using reference TRBV11-2 and TRBJ2-1, is EAGVAQSPRYKIIEKRQSVAFWCNPISGHATLYWYQQILGQGPKLLIQFQNNGVVDDSQLPKDRFSAERLKGVDSTLKIQPAKLEDSAVYLCASSRQPYSYNEQFFGPGTRLTVL.

The chain is built from TRBV23-1 and TRBJ2-7; TRBD1 aligns across 8 bases. TRBV23-1 is treated as an ORF (open reading frame) with a function not yet certain. The CDR3 is 16 residues long. V trimming: 6 bases; J trimming: 0 bases; junction bases outside the gene matches: 10. This CDR3 is CASSPVGDRYSYEQYF. CDR3 in DNA: TGCGCCAGCAGCCCAGTAGGGGACAGGTACTCCTACGAGCAGTACTTC.

This chain links TRBV20-1 with TRBJ2-7; 12 positions agree with TRBD2. The V and J ends lost 6 bases and 3 bases, in that order; junction bases with no gene match: 9. Germline V gene sequence: CDR1 DFQATT, CDR2 SNEGSKA (reference sequence). The CDR3 is 15 amino acids. Here the CDR3 DNA reads TGCAGTGCCAGACCTAGCGGGAGGGCCCGCTACGAGCAGTACTTC. Protein product: CSARPSGRARYEQYF.

This clonotype was counted a few times. This sequence joins TRBV28 and TRBJ2-1; 9 nucleotides agree with TRBD1. The CDR3 consists of 15 residues. Germline trimming cut 4 bases from V and 9 bases from J; bases unmatched to any gene: 10. Germline CDR1 reads MDHEN; CDR2 reads SYDVKM. CDR3 in DNA: TGTGCCAGCAGTTCCGGGACAGGGTTAATGGGTGAGCAGTTCTTC. It is translated as CASSSGTGLMGEQFF. Full variable domain (missing parts from reference TRBV28 and TRBJ2-1): DVKVTQSSRYLVKRTGEKVFLECVQDMDHENMFWYRQDPGLGLRLIYFSYDVKMKEKGDIPEGYSVSREKKERFSLILESASTNQTSMYLCASSSGTGLMGEQFFGPGTRLTVL.

The chain carries TRBV7-2 and TRBJ1-5; D perhaps matches TRBD1 (6 bases). The CDR3 has 17 amino acids. The ends were cut back, 1 base at V and 0 bases at J, with 13 bases in the middle. In germline, CDR1 is SGHTA, CDR2 FQGNSA. Here the CDR3 DNA reads TGTGCCAGCAGCTTAGGGACAGACCCTTATAGCAATCAGCCCCAGCATTTT. Its translation: CASSLGTDPYSNQPQHF. The variable domain in full, completed from reference TRBV7-2 and TRBJ1-5, reads GAGVSQSPSNKVTEKGKDVELRCDPISGHTALYWYRQSLGQGLEFLIYFQGNSAPDKSGLPSDRFSAERTGGSVSTLTIQRTQQEDSAVYLCASSLGTDPYSNQPQHFGDGTRLSIL.

This clonotype came up a few times. The J gene is TRBJ2-1, the V gene TRBV5-4; TRBD2 aligns across 9 bases. The CDR3 is 19 amino acids. Trimming took 4 bases from V and 4 from J; bases not matched to a gene: 18. CDR1 SGHNT and CDR2 YYREEE come from the germline V gene (reference sequence). CDR3 nucleotide sequence: TGTGCCAGCAGCCCCACTCCTTATACCGGGACTAGCCGATACAATGAGCAGTTCTTC. This gives the protein CASSPTPYTGTSRYNEQFF.

The gene calls are TRBV2 and TRBJ1-1, with a weak D call TRBD1 (5 bases). This CDR3 has 14 amino acids. Trimming took off 8 bases at V and 0 bases at J, with 13 bases between the two ends. CDR1 and CDR2 (germline): SNHLY, FYNNEI. CDR3 region: CASGRGSLNTEAFF. CDR3 nucleotide sequence: TGTGCCAGCGGTAGGGGATCCCTGAACACTGAAGCTTTCTTT.

In the case of this clonotype: Mismatch with germline at one junction end may stem from a read error. V is TRBV6-1 and J is TRBJ2-3; 8 nucleotides match TRBD2. This CDR3 comprises 12 residues. Germline V gene sequence: CDR1 MNHNS, CDR2 SASEGT. The CDR3 nucleotides read TGTGACAGCAGTGCTAGCGGGGATACGCAGTATTTT. Amino acids: CDSSASGDTQYF.

The sample holds many counts of this clonotype. The chain has TRBV7-2 and TRBJ1-1, with D tentatively TRBD1 (5 bases). Trimming left V 5 bases short and J 2 bases short, with 9 bases between. The length of the CDR3 is 13 residues. Germline values: CDR1 SGHTA, CDR2 FQGNSA. DNA for the CDR3: TGTGCCAGCAGCACACAGGTTAACACTGAAGCTTTCTTT. Translation gives CASSTQVNTEAFF.

The rearrangement links TRBV6-5 to TRBJ1-5; 8 bases line up with TRBD1. This CDR3 has 14 amino acids. Losses at the gene ends were 6 bases for V and 7 bases for J; bases not matched to a gene: 8. CDR1 and CDR2 from the germline V gene are MNHEY and SVGAGI. CDR3 protein: CASRRTGWGQPQHF. The CDR3 DNA is TGTGCCAGCAGACGGACAGGGTGGGGGCAGCCCCAGCATTTT.

V and J are TRBV29-1 and TRBJ1-2; possible D gene TRBD1, 5 bases. V was shortened by 6 bases and J by 3 bases, with 11 bases between the two germline ends. Germline-derived CDR1 and CDR2 are SQVTM and ANQGSEA. This CDR3 region has 12 residues. CDR3 nucleotides: TGCAGCGTCCACCGGGACCACTATGGCTACACCTTC. Encoded protein: CSVHRDHYGYTF.

This clonotype was detected a few times. V is TRBV11-2 and J is TRBJ1-2; D gene unclear. In germline, CDR1 is SGHAT, CDR2 FQNNGV. The CDR3 sequence is 13 residues long. V lost 5 bases to trimming and J lost 5 bases, with 12 bases between them. The CDR3 bases are TGTGCCAGCAGCCCGTCCTTGGGATATGGCTACACCTTC. This gives the protein CASSPSLGYGYTF.

The J gene is TRBJ2-7, the V gene TRBV29-1; 7 bases line up with TRBD1. Trimming took 0 bases from V and 3 from J; bases not matched to a gene: 8. The CDR3 runs 15 residues. Germline V lookup: CDR1 SQVTM, CDR2 ANQGSEA. CDR3 sequence reads: CSVEDRGQSNYEQYF. For the CDR3, the DNA is TGCAGCGTTGAAGATCGGGGACAGAGTAACTACGAGCAGTACTTC.

The V call is TRBV12-3 or TRBV12-4, the J call TRBJ1-6; a possible D gene is TRBD1 (6 bases). The CDR3 has 15 residues. Deletions cut 5 bases from V and 7 bases from J, with 15 bases between. The CDR3 DNA reads as TGTGCCAGCAGTCGCCGGGGGGCGGAAAATTCACCCCTCCACTTT. Protein product: CASSRRGAENSPLHF.

The chain uses TRBV5-5 and TRBJ1-2; 8 bases are a match to TRBD1. V shed 2 bases, J shed 6 bases, and the junction held 6 bases outside the gene matches. Germline V gene lookup returns CDR1 SGHKS and CDR2 YYEKEE (reference sequence). This CDR3 region has 14 residues. CDR3 sequence (DNA): TGTGCCAGCAGCTTACAGGGGGGCCTGGATGGCTACACCTTC. Translating it yields CASSLQGGLDGYTF.

The gene calls are TRBV9 and TRBJ1-2; D is unclear. The V gene's germline CDR1 is SGDLS and CDR2 YYNGEE. The CDR3 is made up of 13 amino acids. V was trimmed by 2 bases and J by 0 bases, leaving 5 bases between them. This chain's CDR3 is CASSVRANYGYTF. The CDR3 coding sequence is TGTGCCAGCAGCGTTAGAGCTAACTATGGCTACACCTTC.